This T cell receptor (beta chain) comes out of a study of blood T cells in healthy people across ages (dated by TCRdb to between 2014 and 2017). For the study in its entirety: In model experiments, template switching captured roughly one uniquely barcoded TCR beta cDNA molecule for every two T cells. Age-related changes in TCR beta repertoire diversity were measured in the study by deep sequencing normalized with unique cDNA molecular identifiers. The donors were split into four age groups: young (average about 16 years), middle-aged (more than 35), aged (more than 55) and long-lived (approximately 89). To avoid experimental bias, donors of different ages were spread randomly across the sequencing lanes. The study analyzed two additional independent replicas of 1 million unique cDNA reads from the same blood draw for two donors, one aged 18 to 29 and one aged 80 or older. General study outcomes and caveats: Conclusive comparison of naive and antigen-experienced compartments was prevented by the profiling of bulk unsorted PBMCs. The percentage of naive T cells measured by flow cytometry correlated strongly with observed TCR beta diversity. Because the CMV infection status of the donors was unknown, age-related changes in expanded clonotypes may potentially have been confounded. Compared with the aged group, the long-lived group had more naive CD4+ T cells, fewer expanded clones and increased TCR diversity, a pattern suggesting age selection. As age increased, observed TCR beta diversity per million T cells dropped in a roughly linear way, and a significant reduction was already evident by age 40. Estimates of total diversity based on one million sequenced T cells were considered lower bounds and underestimates.

Preparation of the library involved 5' RACE. The run used an Illumina HiSeq 2500. A second PCR of roughly 7 to 12 cycles was run with a J-beta primer mix and a sample-barcoded 5' primer. Each TCR beta cDNA molecule received a unique molecular identifier from a template-switch 5' adaptor carrying 12 random nucleotides. Each sample yielded at least 2.5 million CDR3-containing paired-end reads. All of the RNA was converted into first-strand cDNA using the Mint cDNA synthesis kit, with a TRBC-specific oligonucleotide serving as the primer. All cDNA was treated with uracil-DNA glycosylase and then went through a first 18-cycle PCR with the universal primers M1SS and BC2_uni_R. The original methods were these. For normalization, 1 million high-quality reads were randomly selected from each sample, with every read carrying a distinct molecular identifier. Instead of being binned into consensus sequences, reads that shared molecular identifiers were thrown out. CDR3 identification, clonotype clustering and error correction used MiTCR with a Q25 quality threshold and the strictest error-elimination algorithm. A nonparametric unseen species model using Euler transformation provided a lower-bound estimate of total TCR beta diversity. In-frame beta chains were kept once TCRdb had trimmed the public reads at Q25 with fastp and called clones with MiXCR. Rows with one shared CDR3 protein collapse into an entry with the most common genes and DNA. TCRdb's processing, not the authors' own work, is the source of the V and J calls. In this sample the table shows 700,000 to 950,000 distinct CDR3 sequences, 58% of which occur a single time. The ten most abundant clones make up about 20% of the sample.

Donors were a few dozen systemically healthy Caucasian individuals from Russia aged roughly 6 to 95 years. Around 10 milliliters of peripheral blood were drawn from each donor into EDTA-treated Vacutainer tubes. Ficoll-Paque density-gradient centrifugation was used to isolate PBMCs, with at least 7 million per sample. Trizol reagent was used to extract total RNA from the PBMCs, yielding at least 6 micrograms per sample. For every donor, flow cytometry on a PBMC aliquot measured the percentage of naive CD45RAhigh/CD27high T cells. With respect to this clonotype: Its antigen is not yet known. It has no much larger one-base neighbor in the sample; base qualities were not kept.

Specimen: blood. The TCR comes from a man under 40 in good health.

The DNA is as follows: TGCGCCAGCAGCTTGCCGGGATACTACAATGAGCAGTTCTTC. It is translated as CASSLPGYYNEQFF. The rearrangement joined TRBV5-1 to TRBJ2-1; the D gene is perhaps TRBD2, on 5 matching bases. CDR1 SGHRS and CDR2 YFSETQ were looked up in the germline V gene. V is reduced by 1 base and J by 3 bases, leaving a spacing of 8 bases between them. The CDR3 sequence holds 14 residues, the cysteine and phenylalanine included. Left in the record is the CDR3 DNA by itself, 42 bases read in frame from the first base.